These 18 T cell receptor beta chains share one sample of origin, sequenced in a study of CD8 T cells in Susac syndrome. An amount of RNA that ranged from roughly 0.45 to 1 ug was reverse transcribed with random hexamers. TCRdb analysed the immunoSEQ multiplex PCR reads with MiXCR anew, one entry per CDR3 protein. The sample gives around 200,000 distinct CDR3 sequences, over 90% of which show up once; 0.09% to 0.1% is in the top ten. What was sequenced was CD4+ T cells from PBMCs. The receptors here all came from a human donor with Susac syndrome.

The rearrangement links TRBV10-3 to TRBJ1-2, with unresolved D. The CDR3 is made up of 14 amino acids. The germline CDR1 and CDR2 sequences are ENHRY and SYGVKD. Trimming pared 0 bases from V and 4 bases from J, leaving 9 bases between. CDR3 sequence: CAISESGHRYGYTF. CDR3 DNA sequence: TGTGCCATCAGTGAGTCCGGGCACCGCTATGGCTACACCTTC.

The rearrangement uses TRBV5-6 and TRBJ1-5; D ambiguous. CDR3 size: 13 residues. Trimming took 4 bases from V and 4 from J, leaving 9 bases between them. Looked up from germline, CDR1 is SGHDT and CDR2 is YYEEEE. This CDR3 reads CASSTGWNQPQHF. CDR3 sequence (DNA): TGTGCCAGCAGCACTGGCTGGAATCAGCCCCAGCATTTT.

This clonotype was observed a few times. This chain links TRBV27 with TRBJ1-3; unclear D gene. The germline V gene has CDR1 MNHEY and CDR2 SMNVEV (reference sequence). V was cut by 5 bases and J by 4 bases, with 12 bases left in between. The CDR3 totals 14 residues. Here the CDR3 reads CASSKAGWGNTIYF. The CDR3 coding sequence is TGTGCCAGCAGTAAAGCGGGCTGGGGAAACACCATATATTTT.

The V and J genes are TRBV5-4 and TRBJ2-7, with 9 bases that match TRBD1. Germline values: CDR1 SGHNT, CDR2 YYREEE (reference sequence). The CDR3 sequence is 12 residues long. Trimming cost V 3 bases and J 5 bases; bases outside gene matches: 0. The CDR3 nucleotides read TGTGCCAGCAGCTGGACAGGGGACGAGCAGTACTTC. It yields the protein CASSWTGDEQYF. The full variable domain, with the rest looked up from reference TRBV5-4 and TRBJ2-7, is ETGVTQSPTHLIKTRGQQVTLRCSSQSGHNTVSWYQQALGQGPQFIFQYYREEENGRGNFPPRFSGLQFPNYSSELNVNALELDDSALYLCASSWTGDEQYFGPGTRLTVT.

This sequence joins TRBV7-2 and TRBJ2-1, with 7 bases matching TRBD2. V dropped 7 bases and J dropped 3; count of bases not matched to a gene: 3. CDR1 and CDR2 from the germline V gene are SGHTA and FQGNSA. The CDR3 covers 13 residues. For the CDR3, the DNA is TGTGCCAGCAACGGGGGGAACTACAATGAGCAGTTCTTC. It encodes CASNGGNYNEQFF. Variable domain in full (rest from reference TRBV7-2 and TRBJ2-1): GAGVSQSPSNKVTEKGKDVELRCDPISGHTALYWYRQSLGQGLEFLIYFQGNSAPDKSGLPSDRFSAERTGGSVSTLTIQRTQQEDSAVYLCASNGGNYNEQFFGPGTRLTVL.

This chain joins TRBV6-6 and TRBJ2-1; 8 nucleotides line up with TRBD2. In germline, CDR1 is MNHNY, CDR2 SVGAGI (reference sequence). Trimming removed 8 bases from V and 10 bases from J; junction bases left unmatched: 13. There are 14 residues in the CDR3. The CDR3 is CASQTGGPLGEQFF. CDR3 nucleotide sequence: TGTGCCAGCCAAACGGGAGGGCCTCTAGGGGAGCAGTTCTTC.

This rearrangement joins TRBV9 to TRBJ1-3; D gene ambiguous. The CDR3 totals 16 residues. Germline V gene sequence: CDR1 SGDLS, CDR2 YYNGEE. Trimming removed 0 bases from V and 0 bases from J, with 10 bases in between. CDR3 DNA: TGTGCCAGCAGCGTAGGAGGACGCGACTCTGGAAACACCATATATTTT. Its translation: CASSVGGRDSGNTIYF.

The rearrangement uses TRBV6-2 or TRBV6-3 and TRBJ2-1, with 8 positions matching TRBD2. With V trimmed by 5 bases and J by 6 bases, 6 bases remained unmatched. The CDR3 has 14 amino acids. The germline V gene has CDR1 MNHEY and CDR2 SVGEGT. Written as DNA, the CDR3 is TGTGCCAGCAGTCCCCAGCGGGAGCCCAATGAGCAGTTCTTC. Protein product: CASSPQREPNEQFF.

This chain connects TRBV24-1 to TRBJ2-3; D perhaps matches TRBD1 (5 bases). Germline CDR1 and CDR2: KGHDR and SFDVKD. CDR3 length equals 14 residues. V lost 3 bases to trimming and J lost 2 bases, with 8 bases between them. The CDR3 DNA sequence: TGTGCCACCAGTGATAGCAGGGTCACAGATACGCAGTATTTT. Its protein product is CATSDSRVTDTQYF.

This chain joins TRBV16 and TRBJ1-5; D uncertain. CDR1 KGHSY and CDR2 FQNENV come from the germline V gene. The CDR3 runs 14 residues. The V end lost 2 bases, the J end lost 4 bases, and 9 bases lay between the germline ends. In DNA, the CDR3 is TGTGCCAGCAGCCAAGGTGGCGGAAATCAGCCCCAGCATTTT. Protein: CASSQGGGNQPQHF. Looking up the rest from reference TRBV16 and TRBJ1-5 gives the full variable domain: GEEVAQTPKHLVRGEGQKAKLYCAPIKGHSYVFWYQQVLKNEFKFLISFQNENVFDETGMPKERFSAKCLPNSPCSLEIQATKLEDSAVYFCASSQGGGNQPQHFGDGTRLSIL.

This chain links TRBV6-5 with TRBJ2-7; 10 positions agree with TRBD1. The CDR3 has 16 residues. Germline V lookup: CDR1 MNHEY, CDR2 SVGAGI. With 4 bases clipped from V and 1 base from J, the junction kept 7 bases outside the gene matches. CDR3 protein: CASSFTPGQGSYEQYF. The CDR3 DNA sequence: TGTGCCAGCAGTTTCACCCCGGGACAGGGGTCCTACGAGCAGTACTTC.

CDR3 residues: CAWSEGYEQYF. For the CDR3, the DNA is TGTGCCTGGAGTGAAGGCTACGAGCAGTACTTC. The rearrangement joins TRBV30 to TRBJ2-7; D remains unclear. The CDR3 runs 11 residues. The germline V and J ends were trimmed by 1 base and 3 bases, with 4 bases remaining between them. Per the germline V gene, CDR1 is GTSNPN and CDR2 is SVGIG (reference sequence).

The CDR3: CASSATGAGSYGYTF. Here the CDR3 DNA reads TGTGCCAGCAGCGCTACAGGGGCAGGCAGCTATGGCTACACCTTC. The chain is built from TRBV2 and TRBJ1-2, with TRBD1 identical over 7 bases. The germline CDR1 and CDR2 sequences are SNHLY and FYNNEI. V gave up 6 bases and J gave up 4 bases; unmatched junction bases: 11. This CDR3 is built from 15 residues.

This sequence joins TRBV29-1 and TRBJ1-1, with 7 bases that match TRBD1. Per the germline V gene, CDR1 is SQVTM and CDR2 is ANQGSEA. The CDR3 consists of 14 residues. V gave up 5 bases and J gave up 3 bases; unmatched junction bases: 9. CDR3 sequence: CSVHRGIGYTEAFF. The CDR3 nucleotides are TGCAGCGTTCACAGGGGAATCGGGTACACTGAAGCTTTCTTT.

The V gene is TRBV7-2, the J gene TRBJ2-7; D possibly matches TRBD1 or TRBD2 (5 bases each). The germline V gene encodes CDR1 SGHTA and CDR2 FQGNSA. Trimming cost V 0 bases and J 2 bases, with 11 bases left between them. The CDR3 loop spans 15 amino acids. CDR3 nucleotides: TGTGCCAGCAGCTTAGCCGGGACGGGAACCTACGAGCAGTACTTC. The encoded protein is CASSLAGTGTYEQYF.

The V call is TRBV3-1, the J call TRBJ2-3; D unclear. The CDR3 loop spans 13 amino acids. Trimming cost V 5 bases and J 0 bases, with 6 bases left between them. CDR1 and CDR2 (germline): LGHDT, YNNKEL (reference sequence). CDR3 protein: CASSSGSTDTQYF. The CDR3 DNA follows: TGTGCCAGCAGCAGTGGGAGCACAGATACGCAGTATTTT.

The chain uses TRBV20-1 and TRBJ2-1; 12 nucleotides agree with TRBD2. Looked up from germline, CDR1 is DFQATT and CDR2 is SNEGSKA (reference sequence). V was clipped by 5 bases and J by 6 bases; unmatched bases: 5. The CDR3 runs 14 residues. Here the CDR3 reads CSALSSGGANEQFF. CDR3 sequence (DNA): TGCAGTGCTCTCTCTAGCGGGGGGGCCAATGAGCAGTTCTTC.

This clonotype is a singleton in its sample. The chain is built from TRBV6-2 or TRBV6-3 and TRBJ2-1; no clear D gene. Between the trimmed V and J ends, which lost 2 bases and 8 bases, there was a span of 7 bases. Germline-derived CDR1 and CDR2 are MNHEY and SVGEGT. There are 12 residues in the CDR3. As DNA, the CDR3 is TGTGCCAGCAGTTACCCCGCGGATGAGCAGTTCTTC. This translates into CASSYPADEQFF.